One T cell receptor (beta chain) is described in this entry. TCRdb used MiXCR to reprocess the RACE reads, holding one entry per CDR3 protein. The table has 150,000 to 200,000 distinct CDR3 sequences, 28% seen once. Specified time point: patch test 3, about 24 weeks after DPC sensitization. The treatment denotes: therapeutic diphenylcyclopropenone sensitization with weekly scalp DPC. There are 11 residues in the CDR3. Trimming left V 8 bases short and J 0 bases short, with 5 bases between. The V gene's germline CDR1 is ENHRY and CDR2 SYGVKD. This entry belongs to a study of human T cells and chemical hapten exposure.

Sequenced material: whole blood, taken in connection with sensitization to the hapten diphenylcyclopropenone (DPC). This TCR came from a woman between 18 and 30 years old with alopecia areata. Some clones in this sample may be carry-over from other donors' samples. The chain links TRBV10-3 to TRBJ2-7; the D is unclear. CDR3 sequence: CAIRNSYEQYF. CDR3 DNA sequence: TGTGCCATCCGCAACTCCTACGAGCAGTACTTC.